This TCR beta chain was identified during a study of T cells in Graves' hyperthyroidism and ophthalmopathy (dated by TCRdb to the late 2010s). Study-level background: Peripheral blood samples were taken at initial diagnosis, before any treatment was given. A discovery cohort of 95 to 100 patients, about 43 with Graves' ophthalmopathy and over 55 with stable Graves' hyperthyroidism, was used to find distinguishing TCR V-J signatures. An independent validation cohort of fewer than 20 hyperthyroidism patients and approximately 17 patients who later progressed to ophthalmopathy tested prospective prediction of ophthalmopathy. The 100 discovery patients were divided at random into training and test sets in a 7:3 ratio. In about 6 Graves' hyperthyroidism patients, the study also compared T-cell repertoires from thyroid tissue with T-cell repertoires from blood. Once sampling was done, hyperthyroidism patients were given methimazole at a starting dose of 30 mg daily, whereas ophthalmopathy patients were given high-dose intravenous methylprednisolone. The paper reports TCR Vbeta CDR3 sequencing of over 130 peripheral blood samples: some 41 ophthalmopathy, some 80 hyperthyroidism and around 17 progressor patients. Broader findings and caveats from the paper: Sample size was not statistically predetermined, and investigators were not blinded to group allocation. In validation, progression to ophthalmopathy was predicted by the model with about 70% sensitivity and around 76% specificity, a median of around 5.9 months before onset. Most expanded thyroid clonotypes (frequency above 0.001) were also found in blood, which suggests that blood repertoires may mirror thyroid immune responses. In cross-validation, a model built on a 13 V-J signature told ophthalmopathy apart from stable hyperthyroidism with under 90% sensitivity and approximately 84% specificity, and in testing the same model reached 80%/75%.

The TCR beta CDR3 regions were amplified from RNA transcripts. For the first round of RT-PCR on the TCR CDR3, the HTBI primer set was used together with the Qiagen OneStep RT-PCR kit. A second multiplex PCR round built the libraries, followed by size selection and purification. Sequencing of the libraries was done on an Illumina HiSeq2000 using paired-end 100 bp reads. Per the source publication's procedure: SOAPnuke was used to process the raw data, removing reads that contained adapters or uncalled bases, had a mean Phred below 15, or lacked an exact match to the constant primer or identifier. High-quality paired reads were merged using COPE v1.2.5, and each unique nucleotide sequence was defined as a clonotype. MiTCR v1.1 was used to align the clonotypes against IMGT TRBV, TRBD and TRBJ reference segments. The analysis was restricted to V-J combinations with a frequency above 0.0001, which together covered 99.2% of the repertoires. A TCS score was defined as the ratio of F50 (clonal expansion) to E x V (chaos), with BLOSUM62-based TCRdist applied between CDR3 peptides within each V-J. Welch's t-statistics and random forest reduced roughly 530 V-J features to 10 to 15, which were used in a naive Bayes classifier (R e1071). Using fastp at Q25 and MiXCR, TCRdb reprocessed the public reads and kept productive beta chains. For every CDR3 protein sequence, its rows merge into one entry that carries the most common genes and DNA. TCRdb's processing, not the authors' own work, is the source of the V and J calls. The sample records approximately 520,000 distinct CDR3 sequences, more than 20% of which are singletons. The top ten clones comprise around a quarter of the sample.

From cysteine to phenylalanine, the CDR3 is 18 amino acids long. The DNA shown is the 54-base CDR3, in frame from base 1. Unmatched junction bases come to 7, with V trimmed by 0 bases and J by 0 bases. CDR1 and CDR2 (SGHAT, FQNNGV) derive from the germline V gene. This clonotype has a handful of counts. Its antigen is not yet known. No base quality values were provided; no much bigger clone lies one nucleotide off. A patient counted as having stable Graves' hyperthyroidism if no progression to ophthalmopathy occurred over 18 months of follow-up. Hyperthyroidism patients were newly diagnosed, had a disease duration of under 2 months, and were aged 18 to 65 years. The study excluded patients with uncontrolled infections, other autoimmune diseases, pregnancy or lactation. Diagnoses relied on clinical symptoms, serum thyroxine and TRAb, thyroid ultrasound and orbital computed tomography. PBMCs were isolated from about 10 ml of fresh peripheral blood by Ficoll-Paque density gradient centrifugation. Trizol reagent was used to extract total RNA, and RNA quality was then checked on an Agilent 2100 Bioanalyzer.

The TCR comes from a man younger than 35 with Graves' hyperthyroidism. The sample was blood. In this chain, TRBV11-2 is recombined with TRBJ2-7; TRBD2 matches 11 bases in the middle. CDR3 sequence: CASSLDGPSGGSSYEQYF. The nucleotides are TGTGCCAGCAGCTTAGACGGGCCTAGCGGGGGGAGCTCCTACGAGCAGTACTTC.